This T cell receptor (beta chain) was found in a study of cytomegalovirus exposure and HLA in healthy donors. Study-level information: When over 300 donors were genotyped, just over 80% of them were found to fall in the Caucasian-associated ancestry cluster.

General study results and limits: Apparent HLA restriction characterized most CMV-associated TCR beta chains in a later analysis. Later analysis suggested links between common viral pathogens and several top significant clusters.

Vbeta (60) and Jbeta (13) primers were used in the PCR. Produced via immunoSEQ multiplex PCR; TCRdb's table is partial and in-frame only. The sample shows about 69,000 clones, 76% of them seen only once. This clone was detected a few times. Its matching antigen is unknown. Germline CDR1 MDHEN, CDR2 SYDVKM. The CDR3 loop spans 20 amino acids. V dropped 5 bases and J dropped 1 base, with 28 bases sitting between them. This sequence was found in a man younger than 30 in good health and CMV-seronegative. The chain carries TRBV28 and TRBJ2-3; weak D call: TRBD1 (6 bases). The material sequenced was PBMCs. In DNA form, the CDR3 reads TGTGCCAGCAGTGCCCTATGGGCCCACACAGGGAGTAGTGGCACAGATACGCAGTATTTT. Translating gives CASSALWAHTGSSGTDTQYF.